This TCR beta chain emerged from a study of shared clonotypes between healthy human individuals. Study findings and constraints: For naive CD4 cells, 4% to 5% of clonotypes were shared across a handful of donors. Only blood was sampled; tissue repertoires likely differ.

Some clones are missing from TCRdb's copy, which holds only in-frame ones; the method was immunoSEQ multiplex PCR. The top ten clones hold 0.25% to 0.35% of a sample with about 580,000 clones, about 98% of them seen once. It was CD45RO-negative cells, positively selected for CCR7, that made up naive CD8 cells, with terminally differentiated effector memory CD45RA+ cells excluded. Regarding this clone: Its antigen is not identified.

The germline V gene encodes CDR1 LNHDA and CDR2 SQIVND (reference sequence). V lost 3 bases and J lost 0, with 12 bases in between. The CDR3 extends over 16 amino acids. The sequence derives from a man aged 30 to 45 in good health. The sample was naive CD8+ T cells sorted from blood. The chain combines TRBV19 with TRBJ2-1; D call uncertain. The CDR3 region has the DNA TGTGCCAGTAGTATTTATGGCGGAAGCTCCTACAATGAGCAGTTCTTC. Translation gives CASSIYGGSSYNEQFF.